This T cell receptor (beta chain) was sequenced in a study of response to subunit inactivated influenza vaccine. TCRdb ran MiXCR on the RT-PCR reads and lists one entry per CDR3 protein. The table has about 180,000 distinct CDR3 sequences, approximately 9.2% seen once. Whole-study results and caveats: It was the authors' suggestion that each seasonal influenza vaccination recruits few new T cells.

There are a few counts of this clonotype. Antigen: not known. This CDR3 is built from 16 residues. Trimming left V 4 bases short and J 2 bases short, with 17 bases between. Germline V gene data show CDR1 as MNHEY and CDR2 as SVGAGI. This TCR derives from a man between 50 and 59 years old who received an inactivated influenza vaccine. Sequenced here: non-naive T cells sorted from PBMCs, sampled on the day of vaccination. The chain employs TRBV6-5 and TRBJ2-5; the D gene is possibly TRBD1 (6 bases). CDR3 bases: TGTGCCAGCAGTTTCGGATCCAGGACAGATCAAGAGACCCAGTACTTC. Encoded protein: CASSFGSRTDQETQYF.